The clone carrying this T cell receptor (beta chain) was detected only a few times. The sample comes from a study of response to subunit inactivated influenza vaccine. CDR3 length: 17 residues. Trimming removed 0 bases from V and 4 bases from J; junction bases left unmatched: 8. CDR1 MGHRA and CDR2 YSYEKL come from the germline V gene. TCRdb passed the RT-PCR reads through MiXCR, listing each CDR3 protein once. The data show a few hundred thousand distinct CDR3 sequences, 12% to 15% seen once. This chain joins TRBV4-1 and TRBJ2-3; 9 nucleotides line up with TRBD2. The specimen was PBMCs from blood, collected 11 to 12 days after vaccination. The clonotype was recovered from a man in his fifties who received an inactivated influenza vaccine. The CDR3, as DNA: TGCGCCAGCAGCCAAGACCACGGGGGACTAGCTCCAGATACGCAGTATTTT. Translation: CASSQDHGGLAPDTQYF.